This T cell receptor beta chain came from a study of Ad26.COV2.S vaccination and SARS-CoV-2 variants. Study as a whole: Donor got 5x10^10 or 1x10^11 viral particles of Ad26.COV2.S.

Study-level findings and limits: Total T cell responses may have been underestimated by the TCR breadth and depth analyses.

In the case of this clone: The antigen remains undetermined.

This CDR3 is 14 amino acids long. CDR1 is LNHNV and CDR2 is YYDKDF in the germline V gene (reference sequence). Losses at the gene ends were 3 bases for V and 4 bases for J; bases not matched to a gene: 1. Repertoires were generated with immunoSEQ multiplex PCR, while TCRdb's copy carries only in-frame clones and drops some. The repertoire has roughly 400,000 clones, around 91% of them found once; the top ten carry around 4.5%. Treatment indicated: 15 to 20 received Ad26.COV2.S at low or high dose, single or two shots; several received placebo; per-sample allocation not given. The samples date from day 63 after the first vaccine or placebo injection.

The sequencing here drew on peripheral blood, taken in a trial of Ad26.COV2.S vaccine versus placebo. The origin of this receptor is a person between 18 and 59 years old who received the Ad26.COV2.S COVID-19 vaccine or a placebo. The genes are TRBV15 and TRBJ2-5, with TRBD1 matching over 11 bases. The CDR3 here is CATSRGQGVETQYF. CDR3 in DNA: TGTGCCACCAGCAGGGGACAGGGGGTAGAGACCCAGTACTTC.